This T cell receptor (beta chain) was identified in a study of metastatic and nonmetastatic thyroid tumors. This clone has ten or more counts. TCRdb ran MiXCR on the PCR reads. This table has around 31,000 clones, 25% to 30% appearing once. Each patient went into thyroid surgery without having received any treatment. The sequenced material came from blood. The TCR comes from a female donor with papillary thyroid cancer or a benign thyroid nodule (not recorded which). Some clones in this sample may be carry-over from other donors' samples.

The CDR3 bases are TGTGCCAGCAGCTTAGGTAGCGTTTTCACAGATACGCAGTATTTT. Translated, it gives CASSLGSVFTDTQYF. The chain has TRBV13 and TRBJ2-3; weak D call: TRBD2 (5 bases). Germline V CDR1 and CDR2: PRHDT, FYEKMQ (reference sequence). Trimming left V 0 bases short and J 2 bases short, with 9 bases between. The CDR3 runs 15 residues. The full variable domain, with the rest looked up from reference TRBV13 and TRBJ2-3, is AAGVIQSPRHLIKEKRETATLKCYPIPRHDTVYWYQQGPGQDPQFLISFYEKMQSDKGSIPDRFSAQQFSDYHSELNMSSLELGDSALYFCASSLGSVFTDTQYFGPGTRLTVL.